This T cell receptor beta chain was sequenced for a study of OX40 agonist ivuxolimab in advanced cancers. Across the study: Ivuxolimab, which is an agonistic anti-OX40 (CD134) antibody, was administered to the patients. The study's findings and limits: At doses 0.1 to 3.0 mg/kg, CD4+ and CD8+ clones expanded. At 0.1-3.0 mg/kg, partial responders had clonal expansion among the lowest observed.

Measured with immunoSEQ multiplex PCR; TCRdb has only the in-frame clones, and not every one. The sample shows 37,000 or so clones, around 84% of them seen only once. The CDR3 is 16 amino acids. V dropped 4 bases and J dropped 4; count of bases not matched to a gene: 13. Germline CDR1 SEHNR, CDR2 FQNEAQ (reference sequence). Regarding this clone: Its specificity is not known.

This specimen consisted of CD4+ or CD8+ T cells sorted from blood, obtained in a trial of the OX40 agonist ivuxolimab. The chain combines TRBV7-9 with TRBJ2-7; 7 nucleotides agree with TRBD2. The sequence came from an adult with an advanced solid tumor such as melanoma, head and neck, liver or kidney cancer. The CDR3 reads CASSSFLGLAVYEQYF. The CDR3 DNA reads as TGTGCCAGCAGCTCCTTCCTAGGTCTAGCGGTTTACGAGCAGTACTTC.